This T cell receptor beta chain was documented in a study of identical twins. General study findings and limits: Conclusions came from cross-sectional statistical analysis, not from following the same donors.

On this clonotype itself: The antigen is undetermined.

TCRdb re-analysed the 5' RACE reads in MiXCR, keeping a single row per CDR3 protein. The table shows fewer than 900,000 distinct CDR3 sequences, with 18% occurring only once. The CDR3 loop spans 14 amino acids. The V segment lost 5 bases and the J segment 8 bases; nucleotides outside the gene matches: 10. Germline CDR1 is SGHTA and CDR2 is FQGNSA. These sequences were also reported in another study, on T cells expressing NK-cell markers. According to that study: In several experiments, sorting was restricted to alpha-beta TCR T cells by an anti-gamma-delta TCR antibody. About 1.0-8% of CD8+ T cells in several donors belonged to dominant NKG2C+ clonotypes.

Sequencing was performed on PBMCs. The chain combines TRBV7-2 with TRBJ1-2, with 8 bases that match TRBD1. This clonotype originated in a woman aged 18-30 years in good health. CDR3 coding DNA: TGTGCCAGCAGCGCCCGACAGGGGACCCTCGGCTACACCTTC. Its protein product is CASSARQGTLGYTF.